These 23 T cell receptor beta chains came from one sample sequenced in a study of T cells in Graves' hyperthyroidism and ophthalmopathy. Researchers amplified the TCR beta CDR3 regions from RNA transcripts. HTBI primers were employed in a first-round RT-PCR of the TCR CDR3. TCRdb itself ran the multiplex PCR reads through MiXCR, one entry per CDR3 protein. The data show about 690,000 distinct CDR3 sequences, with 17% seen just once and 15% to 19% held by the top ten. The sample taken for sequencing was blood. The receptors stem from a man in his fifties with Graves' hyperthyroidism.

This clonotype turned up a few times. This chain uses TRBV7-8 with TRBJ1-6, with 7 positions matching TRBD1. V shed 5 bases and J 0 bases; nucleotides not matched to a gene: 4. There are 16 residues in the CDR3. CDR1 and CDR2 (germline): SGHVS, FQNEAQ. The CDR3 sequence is CASSPGDSSYNSPLHF. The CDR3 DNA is TGTGCCAGCAGCCCCGGGGACAGCTCCTATAATTCACCCCTCCACTTT.

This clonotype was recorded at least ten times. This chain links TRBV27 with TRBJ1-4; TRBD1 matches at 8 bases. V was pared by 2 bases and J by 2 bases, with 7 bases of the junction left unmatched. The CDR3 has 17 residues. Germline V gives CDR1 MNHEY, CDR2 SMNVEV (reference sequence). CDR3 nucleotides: TGTGCCAGCAGTTTAACGACAGGGGCGCCTACTAATGAAAAACTGTTTTTT. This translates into CASSLTTGAPTNEKLFF. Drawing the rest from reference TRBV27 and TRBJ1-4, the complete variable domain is EAQVTQNPRYLITVTGKKLTVTCSQNMNHEYMSWYRQDPGLGLRQIYYSMNVEVTDKGDVPEGYKVSRKEKRNFPLILESPSPNQTSLYFCASSLTTGAPTNEKLFFGSGTQLSVL.

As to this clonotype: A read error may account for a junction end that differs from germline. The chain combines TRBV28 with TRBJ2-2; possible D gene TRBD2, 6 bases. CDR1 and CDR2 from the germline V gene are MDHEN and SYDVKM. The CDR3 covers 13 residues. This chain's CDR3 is CASSAPNTGGLFF. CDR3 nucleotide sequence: TGTGCCAGCTCAGCGCCGAACACCGGGGGGCTGTTTTTT.

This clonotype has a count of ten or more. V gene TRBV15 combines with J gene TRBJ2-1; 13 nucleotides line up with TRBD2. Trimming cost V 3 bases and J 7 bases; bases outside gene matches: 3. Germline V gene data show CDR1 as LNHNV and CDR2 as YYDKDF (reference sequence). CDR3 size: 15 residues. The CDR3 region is CATSRETSGRNEQFF. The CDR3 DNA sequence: TGTGCCACCAGCAGGGAGACTAGCGGGAGGAATGAGCAGTTCTTC.

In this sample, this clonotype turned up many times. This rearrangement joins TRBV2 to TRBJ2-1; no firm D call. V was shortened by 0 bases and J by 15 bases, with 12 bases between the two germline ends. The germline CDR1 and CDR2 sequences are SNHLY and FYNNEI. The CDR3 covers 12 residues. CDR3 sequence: CASSEASPEVFF. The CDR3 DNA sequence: TGTGCCAGCAGTGAAGCGTCGCCAGAGGTGTTCTTC.

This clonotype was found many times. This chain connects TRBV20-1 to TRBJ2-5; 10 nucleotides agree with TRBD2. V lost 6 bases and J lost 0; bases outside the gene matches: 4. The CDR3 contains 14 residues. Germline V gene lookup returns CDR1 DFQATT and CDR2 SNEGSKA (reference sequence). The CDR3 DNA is TGCAGTGCGCCACTAGCGGGGTACCAAGAGACCCAGTACTTC. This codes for CSAPLAGYQETQYF.

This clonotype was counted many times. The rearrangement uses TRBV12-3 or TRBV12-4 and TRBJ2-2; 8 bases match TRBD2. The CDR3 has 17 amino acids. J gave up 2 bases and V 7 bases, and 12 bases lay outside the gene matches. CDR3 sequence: CASTTIAGGSNTGELFF. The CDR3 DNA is TGTGCCAGCACAACAATTGCGGGAGGTAGCAACACCGGGGAGCTGTTTTTT.

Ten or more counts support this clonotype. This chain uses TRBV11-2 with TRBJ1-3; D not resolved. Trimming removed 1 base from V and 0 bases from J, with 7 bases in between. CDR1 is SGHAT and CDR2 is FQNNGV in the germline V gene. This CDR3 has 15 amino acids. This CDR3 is CASSLGATSGNTIYF. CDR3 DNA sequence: TGTGCCAGCAGCTTAGGGGCTACCTCTGGAAACACCATATATTTT.

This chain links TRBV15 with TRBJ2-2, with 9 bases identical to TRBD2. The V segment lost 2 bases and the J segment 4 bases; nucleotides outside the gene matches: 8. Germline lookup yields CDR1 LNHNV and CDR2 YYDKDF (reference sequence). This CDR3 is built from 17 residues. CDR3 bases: TGTGCCACCAGCAGACCGGGACTAGCCGGCCTCACCGGGGAGCTGTTTTTT. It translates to CATSRPGLAGLTGELFF.

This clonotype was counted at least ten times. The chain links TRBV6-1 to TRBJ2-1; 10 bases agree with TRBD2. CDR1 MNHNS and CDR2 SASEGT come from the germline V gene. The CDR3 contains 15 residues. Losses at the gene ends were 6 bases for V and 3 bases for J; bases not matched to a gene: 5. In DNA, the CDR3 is TGTGCCAGCAGGAGGGGACTAGCGTTCTACAATGAGCAGTTCTTC. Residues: CASRRGLAFYNEQFF.

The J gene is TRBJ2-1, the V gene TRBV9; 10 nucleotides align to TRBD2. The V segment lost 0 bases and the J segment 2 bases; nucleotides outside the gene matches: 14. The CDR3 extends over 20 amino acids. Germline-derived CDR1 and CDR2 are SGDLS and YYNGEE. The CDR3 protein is CASSVAGGSRTSGPYNEQFF. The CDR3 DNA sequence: TGTGCCAGCAGCGTAGCGGGGGGCTCCAGGACTAGCGGCCCCTACAATGAGCAGTTCTTC.

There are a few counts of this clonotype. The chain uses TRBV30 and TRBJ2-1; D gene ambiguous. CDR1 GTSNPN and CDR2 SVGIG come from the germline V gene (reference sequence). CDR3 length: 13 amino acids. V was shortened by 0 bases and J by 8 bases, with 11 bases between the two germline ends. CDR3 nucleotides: TGTGCCTGGAGTGTAACTAATACCGATGAGCAGTTCTTC. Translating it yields CAWSVTNTDEQFF.

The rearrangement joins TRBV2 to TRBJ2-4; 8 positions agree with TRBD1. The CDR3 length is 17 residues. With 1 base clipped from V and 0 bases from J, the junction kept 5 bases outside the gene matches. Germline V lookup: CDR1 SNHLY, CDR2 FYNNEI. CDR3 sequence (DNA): TGTGCCAGCAGTGAAGATGGGACAGGCCTAGCCAAAAACATTCAGTACTTC. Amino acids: CASSEDGTGLAKNIQYF.

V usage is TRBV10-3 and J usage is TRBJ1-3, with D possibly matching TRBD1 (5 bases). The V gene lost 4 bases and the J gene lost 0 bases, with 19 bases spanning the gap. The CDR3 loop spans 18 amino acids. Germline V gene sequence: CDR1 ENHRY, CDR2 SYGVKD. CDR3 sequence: CAISGSLRGKGSGNTIYF. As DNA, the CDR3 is TGTGCCATCAGTGGATCTTTGAGGGGAAAAGGCTCTGGAAACACCATATATTTT.

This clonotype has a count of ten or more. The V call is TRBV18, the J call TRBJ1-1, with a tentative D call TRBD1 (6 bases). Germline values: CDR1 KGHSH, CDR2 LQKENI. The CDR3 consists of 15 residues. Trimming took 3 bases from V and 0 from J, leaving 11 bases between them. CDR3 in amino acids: CASSPSQGLNTEAFF. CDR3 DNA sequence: TGTGCCAGCTCACCCTCACAGGGTTTGAACACTGAAGCTTTCTTT.

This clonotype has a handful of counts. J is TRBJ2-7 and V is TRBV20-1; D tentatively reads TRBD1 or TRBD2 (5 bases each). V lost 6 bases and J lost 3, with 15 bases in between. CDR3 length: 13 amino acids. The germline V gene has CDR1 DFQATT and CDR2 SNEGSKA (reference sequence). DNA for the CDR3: TGCAGTGCCCCCGGGGAAACAGGCTACGAGCAGTACTTC. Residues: CSAPGETGYEQYF.

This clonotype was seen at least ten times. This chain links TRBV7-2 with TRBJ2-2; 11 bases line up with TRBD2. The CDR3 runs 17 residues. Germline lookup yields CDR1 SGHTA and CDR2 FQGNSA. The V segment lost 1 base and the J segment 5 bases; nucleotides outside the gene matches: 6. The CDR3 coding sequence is TGTGCCAGCAGCTTAGGCCTAGCGGGAGGAAAAACCGGGGAGCTGTTTTTT. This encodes CASSLGLAGGKTGELFF.

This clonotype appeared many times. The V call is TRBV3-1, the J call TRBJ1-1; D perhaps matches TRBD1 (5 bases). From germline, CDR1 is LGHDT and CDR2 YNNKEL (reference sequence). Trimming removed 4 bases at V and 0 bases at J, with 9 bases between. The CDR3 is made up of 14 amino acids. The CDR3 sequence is CASSPLGVNTEAFF. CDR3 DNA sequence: TGTGCCAGCAGCCCCCTGGGGGTGAACACTGAAGCTTTCTTT.

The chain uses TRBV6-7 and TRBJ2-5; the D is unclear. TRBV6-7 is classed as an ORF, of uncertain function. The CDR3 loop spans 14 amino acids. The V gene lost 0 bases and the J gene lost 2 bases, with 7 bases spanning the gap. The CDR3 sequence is CASSYSTRQETQYF. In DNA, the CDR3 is TGTGCCAGCAGTTACTCGACCCGTCAAGAGACCCAGTACTTC.

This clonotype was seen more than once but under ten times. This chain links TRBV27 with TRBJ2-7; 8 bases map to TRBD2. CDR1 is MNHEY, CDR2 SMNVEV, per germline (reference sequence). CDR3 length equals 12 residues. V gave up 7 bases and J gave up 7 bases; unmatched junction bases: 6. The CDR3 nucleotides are TGTGCCAGCACCACTCTAGCGGGTGAGCAGTACTTC. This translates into CASTTLAGEQYF.

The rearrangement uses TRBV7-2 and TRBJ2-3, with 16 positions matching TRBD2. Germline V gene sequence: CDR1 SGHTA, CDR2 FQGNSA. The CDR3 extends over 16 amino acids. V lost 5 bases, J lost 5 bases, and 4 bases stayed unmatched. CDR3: CASSLGTSGRVDTQYF. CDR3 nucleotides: TGTGCCAGCAGCCTTGGGACTAGCGGGAGGGTAGATACGCAGTATTTT. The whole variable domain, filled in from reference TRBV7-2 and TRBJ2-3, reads GAGVSQSPSNKVTEKGKDVELRCDPISGHTALYWYRQSLGQGLEFLIYFQGNSAPDKSGLPSDRFSAERTGGSVSTLTIQRTQQEDSAVYLCASSLGTSGRVDTQYFGPGTRLTVL.

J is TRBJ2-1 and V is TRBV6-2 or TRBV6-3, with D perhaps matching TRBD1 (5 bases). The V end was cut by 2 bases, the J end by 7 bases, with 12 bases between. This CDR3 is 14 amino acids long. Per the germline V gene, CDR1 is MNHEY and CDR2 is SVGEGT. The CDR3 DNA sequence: TGTGCCAGCAGTTACCTCTACAGGAGTAATGAGCAGTTCTTC. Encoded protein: CASSYLYRSNEQFF.

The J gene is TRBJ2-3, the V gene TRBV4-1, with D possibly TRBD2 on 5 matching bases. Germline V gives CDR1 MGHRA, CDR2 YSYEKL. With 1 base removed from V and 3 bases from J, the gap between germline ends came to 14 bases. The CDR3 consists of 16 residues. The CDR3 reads CASSQGPFLATDTQYF. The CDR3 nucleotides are TGCGCCAGCAGCCAAGGTCCCTTTCTAGCAACAGATACGCAGTATTTT.